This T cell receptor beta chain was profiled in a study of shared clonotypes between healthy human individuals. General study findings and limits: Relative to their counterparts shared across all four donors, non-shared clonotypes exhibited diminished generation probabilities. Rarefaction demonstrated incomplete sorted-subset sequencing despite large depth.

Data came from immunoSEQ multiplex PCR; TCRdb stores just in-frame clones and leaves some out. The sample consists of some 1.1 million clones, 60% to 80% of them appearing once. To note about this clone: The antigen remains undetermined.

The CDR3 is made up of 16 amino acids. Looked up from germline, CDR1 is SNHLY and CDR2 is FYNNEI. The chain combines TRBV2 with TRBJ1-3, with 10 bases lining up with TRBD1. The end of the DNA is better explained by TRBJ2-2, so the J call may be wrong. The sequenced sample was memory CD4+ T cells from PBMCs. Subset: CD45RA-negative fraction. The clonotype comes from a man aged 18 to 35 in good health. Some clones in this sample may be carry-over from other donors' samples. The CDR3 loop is CASSGTGVGLTGELFF. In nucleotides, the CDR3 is TGTGCCAGCTCCGGGACAGGGGTCGGTCTCACCGGGGAGCTGTTTTTT.